Shown below are 19 T cell receptor beta chains from a single sample sequenced in a study of T cell clonality in common variable immunodeficiency. Sequenced by immunoSEQ multiplex PCR; TCRdb stores in-frame clones only, minus some. The sample yields some 38,000 clones, without any singletons. Specimen: peripheral blood mononuclear cells. These receptors were taken from a person aged 18-70 years in good health.

This clone was counted at least ten times. The sequenced fragment ends 3 residues before the CDR3 boundary, so the rest is inferred from the germline J gene. J is TRBJ2-2 and V is TRBV30; TRBD1 matches at 9 bases. In germline, CDR1 is GTSNPN, CDR2 SVGIG (reference sequence). The CDR3 totals 13 residues. CDR3 loop: CAWSGDRAEKLFF. CDR3 DNA, as far as it was read: TGTGCCTGGAGTGGGGACAGGGCAGAAAAG. The full variable domain, in which reference TRBV30 and TRBJ2-2 provide the parts outside the CDR3, is SQTIHQWPATLVQPVGSPLSLECTVEGTSNPNLYWYRQAAGRGLQLLFYSVGIGQISSEVPQNLSASRPQDRQFILSSKKLLLSDSGFYLCAWSGDRAEKLFFGEGSRLTVL.

This clone was detected ten times or more. The read terminates 3 residues ahead of where the CDR3 ends, so the germline J gene completes it. The rearrangement joins TRBV7-9 to TRBJ2-7, with a tentative D call TRBD2 (6 bases). CDR1 SEHNR and CDR2 FQNEAQ come from the germline V gene (reference sequence). The CDR3 covers 14 residues. Trimming took off 2 bases at V and 5 bases at J, with 13 bases between the two ends. The CDR3 reads CASSLSLAFDEQYF. CDR3 DNA, as far as it was read: TGTGCCAGCAGCTTATCCCTAGCGTTCGACGAG. Full variable domain (rest looked up from reference TRBV7-9 and TRBJ2-7): DTGVSQNPRHKITKRGQNVTFRCDPISEHNRLYWYRQTLGQGPEFLTYFQNEAQLEKSRLLSDRFSAERPKGSFSTLEIQRTEQGDSAMYLCASSLSLAFDEQYFGPGTRLTVT.

This clone came up many times. Sequencing ends 3 residues short of the CDR3 end; the germline J gene provides the rest. The rearrangement joins TRBV29-1 to TRBJ2-3, with D tentatively TRBD1 or TRBD2 (5 bases each). Between the trimmed V and J ends, which lost 0 bases and 0 bases, there was a span of 10 bases. The CDR3 is 15 residues long. Germline CDR1 and CDR2: SQVTM and ANQGSEA. CDR3 protein: CSVEDPEGSTDTQYF. Partial CDR3 DNA: TGCAGCGTTGAAGATCCCGAGGGGAGCACAGATACG.

Ten or more counts support this clone. The DNA ends 3 residues before the CDR3 does, and the rest of the CDR3 is filled in from the germline J gene. The chain joins TRBV12-3 or TRBV12-4 to TRBJ1-5, with TRBD1 identical over 7 bases. V shed 4 bases, J shed 0 bases, and the junction held 3 bases outside the gene matches. The CDR3 length is 15 residues. CDR3: CASSSQGISNQPQHF. The sequenced CDR3 bases are TGTGCCAGCAGTTCACAGGGGATTAGCAATCAGCCC.

This clone occurred many times. The read terminates 3 residues ahead of where the CDR3 ends, so the germline J gene completes it. V usage is TRBV6-2 or TRBV6-3 and J usage is TRBJ1-6; D may be TRBD1 (5 bases). Looked up from germline, CDR1 is MNHEY and CDR2 is SVGEGT. CDR3 length: 12 residues. V was shortened by 6 bases and J by 8 bases, with 8 bases between the two germline ends. This chain's CDR3 is CASSPRDSPLHF. Incomplete CDR3 DNA: TGTGCCAGCAGCCCCAGGGATTCACCC.

This clone has a count of ten or more. The CDR3 goes on 3 residues after the read ends, and that part is filled in from the germline J gene. This chain links TRBV20-1 with TRBJ2-7, with 9 bases aligning to TRBD2. The V gene end was trimmed by 0 bases and the J gene end by 3 bases; junction bases not matched to a gene: 6. Germline loops: CDR1 DFQATT, CDR2 SNEGSKA (reference sequence). The CDR3 loop spans 15 amino acids. CDR3 sequence: CSARDLAGGFYEQYF. The CDR3 DNA, read in part, is TGCAGTGCTAGAGATCTGGCGGGAGGGTTCTACGAG.

The sample holds many counts of this clone. The CDR3 end lies 3 residues beyond the end of the read and is filled in from the germline J gene. The chain joins TRBV18 to TRBJ2-1; 9 bases fit TRBD2. This CDR3 contains 16 residues. Germline CDR1 is KGHSH and CDR2 is LQKENI. With 1 base clipped from V and 9 bases from J, the junction kept 10 bases outside the gene matches. CDR3: CASSPRGASGIGEQFF. The CDR3 bases that were read are TGTGCCAGCTCACCACGAGGGGCTAGCGGGATCGGTGAG.

This clone was observed at least ten times. The observed sequence ends 3 residues before the CDR3 terminus, with the missing tail filled in from the germline J gene. The chain carries TRBV11-2 and TRBJ2-1; TRBD1 is a possible D gene (5 bases). The CDR3 has 15 amino acids. Per germline, CDR1 SGHAT and CDR2 FQNNGV. Trimming pared 1 base from V and 6 bases from J, leaving 13 bases between. CDR3 bases read: TGTGCCAGCAGCTTAGTGGGTCAAGGGGTCAATGAG. Translating gives CASSLVGQGVNE. The full-length CDR3 reads as CASSLVGQGVNEQFF.

Concerning this clone: The read halts 3 residues ahead of the CDR3 end, with the missing end drawn from the germline J gene. This chain uses TRBV6-1 with TRBJ2-2, with D uncertain. Germline V gene data show CDR1 as MNHNS and CDR2 as SASEGT. This CDR3 is built from 13 residues. The covered CDR3 bases are TGTGCCAGCAGTGAACGCCACTTTGAAAAG. Protein: CASSERHFEK. In full, the CDR3 is CASSERHFEKLFF.

On this clone itself: The read falls 3 residues short of the CDR3 end, and the missing part is taken from the germline J gene. The rearrangement links TRBV13 to TRBJ1-2, with TRBD1 matching over 10 bases. Trimming took 0 bases from V and 2 from J; bases not matched to a gene: 3. CDR3 length: 16 residues. Germline-derived CDR1 and CDR2 are PRHDT and FYEKMQ (reference sequence). The CDR3 is CASSLGGQGINYGYTF. CDR3 DNA (partial): TGTGCCAGCAGCTTAGGGGGACAGGGGATCAACTATGGC.

Ten or more counts support this clone. The read gets to within 3 residues of the CDR3 end, and the germline J gene fills in the rest. The J gene is TRBJ2-7, the V gene TRBV7-2; tentatively, D is TRBD1 (6 bases). Germline V gene sequence: CDR1 SGHTA, CDR2 FQGNSA. This CDR3 is 13 amino acids long. The V end was cut by 4 bases, the J end by 1 base, with 8 bases between. The CDR3 protein is CASSSQGSYEQYF. The part of the CDR3 DNA that was read is TGTGCCAGCAGCTCACAGGGTTCCTACGAG.

The table lists this clone with many counts. The read stops 3 residues short of the end of the CDR3; the missing end is completed from the germline J gene. This rearrangement joins TRBV7-3 to TRBJ2-5, with D unresolved. The CDR3 runs to 13 residues. Germline V gene lookup returns CDR1 SGHTA and CDR2 FQGTGA. V was pared by 5 bases and J by 5 bases, with 12 bases between. Partial CDR3 DNA: TGTGCCAGCAGCCCGACTCGTGGGGAGACC. Its protein product is CASSPTRGET. The full CDR3 reads CASSPTRGETQYF.

Ten or more counts support this clone. Read coverage stops 3 residues before the CDR3 terminus; the germline J gene supplies the remainder. The V call is TRBV2, the J call TRBJ2-5, with D perhaps TRBD2 (6 bases). Trimming removed 7 bases from V and 5 bases from J, with 17 bases in between. This CDR3 is 14 amino acids long. The V gene's germline CDR1 is SNHLY and CDR2 FYNNEI. CDR3 bases read: TGTGCCAGCAAGTTGCGGGGCGCTGAGGAGACC. Translating gives CASKLRGAEET. The full CDR3 protein is CASKLRGAEETQYF.

In this sample, this clone turned up many times. The read is 3 residues too short to cover the CDR3 end, so that end is filled in from the germline J gene. The genes are TRBV2 and TRBJ2-1; 11 bases line up with TRBD1. The CDR3 consists of 16 residues. J lost 6 bases, V lost 4 bases, and 8 bases had no gene match. Germline V lookup: CDR1 SNHLY, CDR2 FYNNEI. The CDR3 bases that were read are TGTGCCAGCAGTGGGCCCCCGGGACAGGGGGTCAATGAG. Its protein product is CASSGPPGQGVNE. The whole CDR3 region reads CASSGPPGQGVNEQFF.

Remarks on this clone: The read gets to within 3 residues of the CDR3 end, and the germline J gene fills in the rest. This sequence joins TRBV5-8 and TRBJ2-3; 10 bases are shared with TRBD1. CDR1 SGHTS and CDR2 YDEGEE come from the germline V gene. After removal of 5 bases from V and 8 bases from J, the junction contained 8 bases not matched to a gene. This CDR3 contains 14 residues. The CDR3 DNA, read in part, is TGTGCCAGCAGGTTCGGGACAGGGGACGCTACG. Residues: CASRFGTGDAT. The full CDR3 protein reads CASRFGTGDATQYF. The full variable domain, with the rest looked up from reference TRBV5-8 and TRBJ2-3, is EAGVTQSPTHLIKTRGQQATLRCSPISGHTSVYWYQQALGLGLQFLLWYDEGEERNRGNFPPRFSGRQFPNYSSELNVNALELEDSALYLCASRFGTGDATQYFGPGTRLTVL.

In its sample, this clone was seen many times. Read sequence stops 3 residues before the CDR3 end, and the germline J gene provides the missing end. The chain employs TRBV5-1 and TRBJ2-2, with 9 bases that match TRBD1. The CDR3 contains 13 residues. V gave up 5 bases and J gave up 5 bases; unmatched junction bases: 1. The V gene's germline CDR1 is SGHRS and CDR2 YFSETQ. The CDR3 loop reads CASRDRGTGELFF. The CDR3 DNA, read in part, is TGCGCCAGCAGGGACAGGGGAACCGGGGAG. Variable domain in full (rest from reference TRBV5-1 and TRBJ2-2): KAGVTQTPRYLIKTRGQQVTLSCSPISGHRSVSWYQQTPGQGLQFLFEYFSETQRNKGNFPGRFSGRQFSNSRSEMNVSTLELGDSALYLCASRDRGTGELFFGEGSRLTVL.

Ten or more counts support this clone. The CDR3 extends 3 residues past the end of the read, so its final part is completed from the germline J gene. J is TRBJ2-1 and V is TRBV18, with D maybe TRBD2 (5 bases). CDR1 and CDR2 (germline): KGHSH, LQKENI. The V end lost 6 bases, the J end lost 0 bases, and 9 bases lay between the germline ends. The CDR3 covers 14 residues. CDR3 residues: CASSPGSSYNEQFF. The sequenced CDR3 bases are TGTGCCAGCTCTCCGGGGAGCTCCTACAATGAG.

This clone occurred a few times. The read gets to within 3 residues of the CDR3 end, and the germline J gene fills in the rest. The genes are TRBV19 and TRBJ1-2; D not certain. Germline values: CDR1 LNHDA, CDR2 SQIVND (reference sequence). CDR3 length: 15 amino acids. CDR3 sequence: CASSQDITSTDTYTF. Incomplete CDR3 DNA: TGTGCCAGTAGCCAGGATATTACTAGCACAGATACC.

This clone was seen ten or more times. The missing CDR3 end, 3 residues past where the read stops, is filled in from the germline J gene. V usage is TRBV28 and J usage is TRBJ2-7; D may be TRBD1 or TRBD2 (5 bases each). Germline CDR1 reads MDHEN; CDR2 reads SYDVKM. The CDR3 sequence is 11 residues long. The V and J ends lost 10 bases and 4 bases respectively, with 11 bases between them. The part of the CDR3 DNA that was read is TGTGCCACCGTAGGGGAGTACGAG. It is translated as CATVGEYE. The CDR3, in full, reads CATVGEYEQYF.